The 21 T cell receptor beta chains given below trace back to one sample, sequenced in a study of cytomegalovirus exposure and HLA in healthy donors. Researchers ran the PCR with 60 Vbeta and 13 Jbeta primers. TCRdb's table, derived via immunoSEQ multiplex PCR, lists solely in-frame clones and lacks some. The sample records roughly 120,000 clones, 65% to 75% being singletons. Sequencing was performed on PBMCs. Receptors were obtained from a woman between 50 and 59 years old in good health and CMV-seropositive.

The chain is built from TRBV7-7 and TRBJ2-5; D call uncertain. Germline V gene data show CDR1 as SSHAT and CDR2 as FNYEAQ (reference sequence). Trimming stripped 0 bases from V and 5 bases from J, with 10 bases between. The CDR3 runs to 14 residues. The CDR3, as DNA: TGTGCCAGCAGCTTAGCGCAGTTTGGTGAGACCCAGTACTTC. Its protein is CASSLAQFGETQYF. Looking up the rest from reference TRBV7-7 and TRBJ2-5 gives the full variable domain: GAGVSQSPRYKVTKRGQDVTLRCDPISSHATLYWYQQALGQGPEFLTYFNYEAQPDKSGLPSDRFSAERPEGSISTLTIQRTEQRDSAMYRCASSLAQFGETQYFGPGTRLLVL.

The chain links TRBV2 to TRBJ2-3, with D maybe TRBD2 (5 bases). Germline CDR1 reads SNHLY; CDR2 reads FYNNEI. This CDR3 spans 14 amino acids. V was shortened by 11 bases and J by 2 bases, with 17 bases between the two germline ends. In DNA form, the CDR3 reads TGTGCCTGCCTGAGGACTGGATACACAGATACGCAGTATTTT. This translates into CACLRTGYTDTQYF.

V is TRBV25-1 and J is TRBJ2-5; TRBD2 might be the D (5 bases). The V and J ends lost 2 bases and 4 bases respectively, with 14 bases between them. This CDR3 spans 15 amino acids. CDR1 MGHDK and CDR2 SYGVNS come from the germline V gene. CDR3 DNA: TGTGCCAGCAGTGAACCCCCCGGCGGGTCAGAGACCCAGTACTTC. It codes for CASSEPPGGSETQYF.

The chain is built from TRBV5-4 and TRBJ2-5, with D perhaps matching TRBD2 (7 bases). V lost 3 bases and J lost 5, with 17 bases in between. This CDR3 has 15 amino acids. Germline assignment: CDR1 SGHNT and CDR2 YYREEE (reference sequence). The CDR3 loop reads CASSSARGAGETQYF. For the CDR3, the DNA is TGTGCCAGCAGCTCGGCTCGGGGGGCCGGGGAGACCCAGTACTTC.

CDR3 bases: TGTGCCAGCAGCTCTGGGACTTTTAGCTCCTACGAGCAGTACTTC. Its translation: CASSSGTFSSYEQYF. The V call is TRBV5-6, the J call TRBJ2-5, with D perhaps matching TRBD2 (6 bases). The tail of the sequence fits TRBJ2-7 better, so the J call may be wrong. CDR3 size: 15 residues. Germline V gives CDR1 SGHDT, CDR2 YYEEEE.

As DNA, the CDR3 is TGCGCCAGCAGTGATCTGGCGGCCCAGGGGCAGTACTTC. Its translation: CASSDLAAQGQYF. The J gene is TRBJ2-7, the V gene TRBV10-2; D is possibly TRBD1 (5 bases). Germline CDR1 and CDR2: WSHSY and SAAADI. This CDR3 region has 13 residues. Trimming took off 3 bases at V and 9 bases at J, with 15 bases between the two ends.

This clone was recorded a few times. The chain employs TRBV6-6 and TRBJ2-7, with D possibly matching TRBD1 (7 bases). This CDR3 contains 15 residues. Per germline, CDR1 MNHNY and CDR2 SVGAGI (reference sequence). Trimming removed 2 bases from V and 5 bases from J, with 16 bases in between. The CDR3 loop is CASSYQGGRLDEQYF. DNA of the CDR3: TGTGCCAGCAGTTACCAGGGGGGAAGATTAGACGAGCAGTACTTC.

The rearrangement uses TRBV13 and TRBJ2-1; 12 nucleotides agree with TRBD2. V lost 2 bases, J lost 1 base, and 3 bases stayed unmatched. The germline V gene encodes CDR1 PRHDT and CDR2 FYEKMQ (reference sequence). The CDR3 runs 17 residues. The DNA of the CDR3 is TGTGCCAGCAGCTTATCTCTAGCGGGGGGGTCCTACAATGAGCAGTTCTTC. Its translation: CASSLSLAGGSYNEQFF. Filled out from reference TRBV13 and TRBJ2-1, the complete variable domain reads AAGVIQSPRHLIKEKRETATLKCYPIPRHDTVYWYQQGPGQDPQFLISFYEKMQSDKGSIPDRFSAQQFSDYHSELNMSSLELGDSALYFCASSLSLAGGSYNEQFFGPGTRLTVL.

The J gene is TRBJ2-5, the V gene TRBV5-4, with D perhaps matching TRBD1 (6 bases). V gave up 4 bases and J gave up 5 bases, with 18 bases separating them. The CDR3 contains 15 residues. Germline V CDR1 and CDR2: SGHNT, YYREEE (reference sequence). CDR3 residues: CASSLERARGETQYF. The CDR3 DNA is TGTGCCAGCAGCCTGGAACGGGCCAGGGGCGAGACCCAGTACTTC. The complete variable domain, with remaining parts taken from reference TRBV5-4 and TRBJ2-5, reads ETGVTQSPTHLIKTRGQQVTLRCSSQSGHNTVSWYQQALGQGPQFIFQYYREEENGRGNFPPRFSGLQFPNYSSELNVNALELDDSALYLCASSLERARGETQYFGPGTRLLVL.

The rearrangement links TRBV27 to TRBJ2-3, with a weak D call TRBD1 (5 bases). Deletions cut 8 bases from V and 3 bases from J, with 12 bases between. Germline CDR1 and CDR2: MNHEY and SMNVEV (reference sequence). The CDR3 has 13 amino acids. The DNA for the CDR3 is TGTGCCAGCTCGATTCAGGGAACAGATACGCAGTATTTT. Encoded protein: CASSIQGTDTQYF.

The rearrangement joins TRBV6-5 to TRBJ1-4; TRBD1 aligns across 8 bases. The CDR3 has 15 amino acids. The trim removed 5 bases at V and 8 bases at J, leaving 10 bases unmatched. Germline V lookup: CDR1 MNHEY, CDR2 SVGAGI. The CDR3 nucleotides read TGTGCCAGCAGTCGTACAGGGGGTACTGAGGAAAAACTGTTTTTT. Translating it yields CASSRTGGTEEKLFF.

With regard to this clone: Other DNA sequences in this sample translate to the same CDR3. This rearrangement joins TRBV4-2 to TRBJ2-7; 7 bases agree with TRBD1. The length of the CDR3 is 16 residues. V shed 0 bases, J shed 3 bases, and the junction held 8 bases outside the gene matches. The germline V gene encodes CDR1 LGHNA and CDR2 YNFKEQ. DNA for the CDR3: TGTGCCAGCAGCCAAGACTTATCAGGGGGATACTACGAGCAGTACTTC. Translating gives CASSQDLSGGYYEQYF.

The gene calls are TRBV7-9 and TRBJ1-1; D is unresolved. With 5 bases removed from V and 4 bases from J, the gap between germline ends came to 14 bases. There are 14 residues in the CDR3. The germline CDR1 and CDR2 sequences are SEHNR and FQNEAQ (reference sequence). The chain's CDR3 is CASSPFIRGTEAFF. CDR3 coding DNA: TGTGCCAGCAGCCCCTTCATCCGCGGCACTGAAGCTTTCTTT.

The rearrangement joins TRBV10-1 to TRBJ2-3, with 7 bases identical to TRBD1. The V and J ends lost 0 bases and 5 bases, in that order; junction bases with no gene match: 5. This CDR3 is built from 15 residues. CDR1 WNHNN and CDR2 SYGVQD come from the germline V gene (reference sequence). Here the CDR3 DNA reads TGCGCCAGCAGTGAGTCGTACAGGGGCGGAGATACGCAGTATTTT. Its translation: CASSESYRGGDTQYF.

The CDR3 coding sequence is TGTGCCAGCAGCAAAGGGTCAGGGTCTTACGAGCAGTACTTC. Translation: CASSKGSGSYEQYF. The rearrangement uses TRBV21-1 and TRBJ2-7; the table calls TRBD1, which could not be checked here. TRBV21-1 is labeled a pseudogene. This CDR3 spans 14 amino acids.

This clone was recorded only once. The chain carries TRBV5-1 and TRBJ2-5, with 8 nucleotides matching TRBD2. V shed 2 bases and J 2 bases; nucleotides not matched to a gene: 5. The CDR3 loop spans 15 amino acids. Per germline, CDR1 SGHRS and CDR2 YFSETQ. Written as DNA, the CDR3 is TGCGCCAGCAGCTTTTGGCGGGGGGAACAAGAGACCCAGTACTTC. This codes for CASSFWRGEQETQYF.

This clone showed up just once. The chain couples TRBV10-3 to TRBJ2-1; tentative D call: TRBD2 (6 bases). V was pared by 7 bases and J by 9 bases, with 19 bases between. This CDR3 spans 14 amino acids. Germline lookup yields CDR1 ENHRY and CDR2 SYGVKD. For the CDR3, the DNA is TGTGCCATCAATAAAGGGGCCGGGAGCCTTGAGCAGTTCTTC. Translation: CAINKGAGSLEQFF.

This clone was seen more than once but under ten times. CDR3 amino acids: CASRGDSTNTEAFF. CDR3 nucleotides: TGTGCCAGCAGGGGGGACAGTACGAACACTGAAGCTTTCTTT. The V and J genes are TRBV7-8 and TRBJ1-1, with 7 positions matching TRBD1. J gave up 1 base and V 6 bases, and 5 bases lay outside the gene matches. The CDR3 contains 14 residues. The V gene's germline CDR1 is SGHVS and CDR2 FQNEAQ.

The genes are TRBV6-4 and TRBJ2-3; possible D gene TRBD1, 6 bases. Germline V CDR1 and CDR2: MRHNA, SNTAGT. The CDR3 has 15 residues. V was shortened by 3 bases and J by 4 bases, with 14 bases between the two germline ends. Here the CDR3 DNA reads TGTGCCAGCAGTGAACAGGGTTCCGGGCCAGATACGCAGTATTTT. Translated: CASSEQGSGPDTQYF.

This sequence joins TRBV5-1 and TRBJ2-5; 10 bases map to TRBD1. Trimming removed 0 bases from V and 5 bases from J; junction bases left unmatched: 13. Germline loops: CDR1 SGHRS, CDR2 YFSETQ. The CDR3 is made up of 18 amino acids. As DNA, the CDR3 is TGCGCCAGCAGCTTGGGAGGGTCCGGGACAGGGGTAGGCGAGACCCAGTACTTC. It codes for CASSLGGSGTGVGETQYF.

The chain links TRBV28 to TRBJ2-7; 14 nucleotides agree with TRBD2. Germline assignment: CDR1 MDHEN and CDR2 SYDVKM. V lost 5 bases, J lost 8 bases, and 5 bases stayed unmatched. The CDR3 has 14 residues. CDR3 in amino acids: CASSLTSGGDKQYF. In DNA form, the CDR3 reads TGTGCCAGCAGTCTGACTAGCGGGGGGGATAAGCAGTACTTC.